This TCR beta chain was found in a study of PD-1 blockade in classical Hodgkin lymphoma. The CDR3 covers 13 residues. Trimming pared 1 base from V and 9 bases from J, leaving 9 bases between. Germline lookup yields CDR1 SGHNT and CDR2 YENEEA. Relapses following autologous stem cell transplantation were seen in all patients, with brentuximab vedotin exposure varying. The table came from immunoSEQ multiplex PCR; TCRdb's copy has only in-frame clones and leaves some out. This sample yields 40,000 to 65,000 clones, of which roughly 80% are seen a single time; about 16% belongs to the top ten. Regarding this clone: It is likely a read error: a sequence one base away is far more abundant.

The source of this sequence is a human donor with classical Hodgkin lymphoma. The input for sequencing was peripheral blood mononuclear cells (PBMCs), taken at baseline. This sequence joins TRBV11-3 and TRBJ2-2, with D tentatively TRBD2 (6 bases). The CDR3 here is CASSLAGRRELFF. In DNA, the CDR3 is TGTGCCAGCAGCTTAGCGGGGAGGCGGGAGCTGTTTTTT.